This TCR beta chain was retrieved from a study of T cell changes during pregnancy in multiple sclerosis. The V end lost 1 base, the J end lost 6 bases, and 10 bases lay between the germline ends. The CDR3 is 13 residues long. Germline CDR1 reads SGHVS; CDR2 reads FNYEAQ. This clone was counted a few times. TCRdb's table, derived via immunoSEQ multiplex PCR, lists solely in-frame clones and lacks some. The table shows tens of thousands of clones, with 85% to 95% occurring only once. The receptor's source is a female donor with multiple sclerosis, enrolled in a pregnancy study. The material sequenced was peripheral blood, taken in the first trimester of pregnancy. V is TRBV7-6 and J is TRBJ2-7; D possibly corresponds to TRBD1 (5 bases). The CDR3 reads CASSLVQGLEQYF. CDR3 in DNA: TGTGCCAGCAGCTTAGTTCAGGGCCTCGAGCAGTACTTC.